The 23 T cell receptor beta chains reported below all come from one sample, sequenced in a study of lung T cells in sarcoidosis with Löfgren's syndrome. TCRdb fed the reads into MiXCR, producing one record per CDR3 protein. The sample carries 15,000 to 25,000 distinct CDR3 sequences, around 20% recorded once. Sequencing was carried out using CD4+ T cells from bronchoalveolar lavage. These receptors originate from a human donor with sarcoidosis (Löfgren's syndrome or another form), or a control subject (not recorded which).

This clonotype is medium-sized within its sample. The chain uses TRBV20-1 and TRBJ1-2; D may be TRBD1 (6 bases). Per germline, CDR1 DFQATT and CDR2 SNEGSKA (reference sequence). CDR3 length equals 13 residues. Trimming cost V 0 bases and J 7 bases, with 12 bases left between them. This CDR3 is CSAREGPDSGYTF. Here the CDR3 DNA reads TGCAGTGCTAGAGAAGGTCCGGACAGTGGCTACACCTTC.

This chain uses TRBV18 with TRBJ2-7; tentative D call: TRBD1 (6 bases). The germline V and J ends were trimmed by 4 bases and 2 bases, with 18 bases remaining between them. Germline V gives CDR1 KGHSH, CDR2 LQKENI. The length of the CDR3 is 16 residues. The CDR3 loop reads CASSRTGQYLTYEQYF. The CDR3 DNA reads as TGTGCCAGCTCACGAACAGGACAGTATTTGACCTACGAGCAGTACTTC.

This clonotype was seen at least ten times. The chain uses TRBV11-2 and TRBJ2-1; D possibly corresponds to TRBD1 (6 bases). Per the germline V gene, CDR1 is SGHAT and CDR2 is FQNNGV. The CDR3 runs 12 residues. Trimming left V 5 bases short and J 7 bases short, with 9 bases between. CDR3 protein: CASSGTGNEQFF. The CDR3 DNA reads TGTGCCAGCAGCGGCACAGGGAATGAGCAGTTCTTC.

This clonotype has at least ten counts. V usage is TRBV7-2 and J usage is TRBJ2-4; no reliable D call. Germline V gene data show CDR1 as SGHTA and CDR2 as FQGNSA. The CDR3 has 13 amino acids. V was clipped by 4 bases and J by 5 bases, with 9 bases between them. The CDR3 coding sequence is TGTGCCAGCAGCTCGACCTCCCAAAACATTCAGTACTTC. Translated: CASSSTSQNIQYF.

This clonotype appeared many times. The chain joins TRBV7-9 to TRBJ2-7, with 7 bases identical to TRBD1. The junction had 7 bases not matched to a gene; V was cut back by 6 bases and J by 2 bases. The CDR3 is 14 amino acids. CDR1 SEHNR and CDR2 FQNEAQ come from the germline V gene (reference sequence). This chain's CDR3 is CASSVGQAPYEQYF. CDR3 bases: TGTGCCAGCAGTGTTGGACAGGCCCCCTACGAGCAGTACTTC.

Ten or more counts support this clonotype. V is TRBV19 and J is TRBJ2-2, with D perhaps TRBD2 (5 bases). Trimming removed 5 bases at V and 1 base at J, with 8 bases between. Germline loops: CDR1 LNHDA, CDR2 SQIVND (reference sequence). The CDR3 covers 14 residues. CDR3: CASSSDWNTGELFF. Here the CDR3 DNA reads TGTGCCAGTAGTTCGGACTGGAACACCGGGGAGCTGTTTTTT.

Regarding this clonotype: Since a much larger clone is just one base distant, this may be a read error. This chain joins TRBV4-1 and TRBJ2-7; 13 nucleotides align to TRBD2. Germline trimming cut 4 bases from V and 6 bases from J; bases unmatched to any gene: 9. The CDR3 totals 16 residues. Per the germline V gene, CDR1 is MGHRA and CDR2 is YSYEKL. DNA for the CDR3: TGCGCCAGCAGCCCCGAGGGACTAGCGGGATATGGCGAGCAGTACTTC. This codes for CASSPEGLAGYGEQYF.

On this clonotype itself: This clone may be a read error of a much larger clone one base away. The chain links TRBV4-2 to TRBJ1-2; D gene unclear. This CDR3 spans 14 amino acids. Germline CDR1 is LGHNA and CDR2 is YNFKEQ. Deletions cut 4 bases from V and 3 bases from J, with 12 bases between. As DNA, the CDR3 is TGTGCCAGCAGCCGATATGGGGAAGACTATGGCTACACCTTC. Translating it yields CASSRYGEDYGYTF.

The chain employs TRBV12-3 or TRBV12-4 and TRBJ2-1; D ambiguous. V was cut by 8 bases and J by 0 bases, with 14 bases left in between. This CDR3 is 15 amino acids long. The CDR3 nucleotides read TGTGCCAGCGGCCATAGGCGGCTCTCCTACAATGAGCAGTTCTTC. Protein: CASGHRRLSYNEQFF.

The V and J genes are TRBV30 and TRBJ2-3; TRBD2 aligns across 11 bases. The CDR3 has 16 residues. CDR1 and CDR2 from the germline V gene are GTSNPN and SVGIG (reference sequence). V lost 1 base to trimming and J lost 2 bases; unmatched junction nucleotides: 5. CDR3 DNA: TGTGCCTGGAGTGAAGGGACTAGCGGCCTCACAGATACGCAGTATTTT. Its protein is CAWSEGTSGLTDTQYF.

On this clonotype: A much larger clone lies one base from this, so it may be a read error. The chain couples TRBV7-2 to TRBJ2-2, with D tentatively TRBD2 (6 bases). The CDR3 extends over 13 amino acids. Germline values: CDR1 SGHTA, CDR2 FQGNSA. CDR3 in amino acids: CASRREPLGELLF. The CDR3, as DNA: TGTGCCAGCAGACGGGAGCCCCTAGGGGAGCTGCTTTTT.

This clonotype was recorded a few times. The chain couples TRBV9 to TRBJ1-1; perhaps TRBD1 as D (6 bases). The CDR3 spans 14 residues. V lost 4 bases to trimming and J lost 1 base, with 11 bases between them. Germline V gene sequence: CDR1 SGDLS, CDR2 YYNGEE. In DNA, the CDR3 is TGTGCCAGCAGCCCTTGGACAGAGAACACTGAAGCTTTCTTT. Translating gives CASSPWTENTEAFF.

This clonotype was observed at least ten times. The chain carries TRBV7-2 and TRBJ2-7, with D unresolved. V lost 1 base and J 3 bases, leaving 7 bases between the germline ends. Germline V lookup: CDR1 SGHTA, CDR2 FQGNSA. The CDR3 is made up of 13 amino acids. The chain's CDR3 is CASSLEVYYEQYF. CDR3 DNA: TGTGCCAGCAGCTTAGAGGTTTACTACGAGCAGTACTTC.

The chain joins TRBV9 to TRBJ2-5; no clear D gene. V dropped 2 bases and J dropped 0 bases, with 8 bases sitting between them. Germline V CDR1 and CDR2: SGDLS, YYNGEE. The CDR3 length is 14 residues. DNA for the CDR3: TGTGCCAGCAGCGTTACCCCACACCAAGAGACCCAGTACTTC. Its protein is CASSVTPHQETQYF.

The chain has TRBV10-3 and TRBJ2-7; D possibly corresponds to TRBD1 (5 bases). The CDR3 spans 15 residues. Germline V gene lookup returns CDR1 ENHRY and CDR2 SYGVKD. Trimming cost V 5 bases and J 2 bases, with 16 bases left between them. CDR3 loop: CAISSPLTETYEQYF. In DNA form, the CDR3 reads TGTGCCATCAGTTCTCCGTTGACAGAAACCTACGAGCAGTACTTC.

The V call is TRBV18, the J call TRBJ2-7; D might be TRBD1 (5 bases). Trimming shortened V by 2 bases and J by 3 bases, and 20 bases separated the two germline ends. The CDR3 sequence is 17 residues long. Germline lookup yields CDR1 KGHSH and CDR2 LQKENI. CDR3 in DNA: TGTGCCAGCTCACCATCAGGCTTGGACACGGACCACTACGAGCAGTACTTC. This translates into CASSPSGLDTDHYEQYF.

This clonotype came up a few times. J is TRBJ1-1 and V is TRBV7-8, with 10 bases aligning to TRBD1. Losses at the gene ends were 5 bases for V and 2 bases for J; bases not matched to a gene: 11. The CDR3 is 17 residues long. Germline V gives CDR1 SGHVS, CDR2 FQNEAQ. The DNA for the CDR3 is TGTGCCAGCAGCCCCCGAGCCGGGACAGGGGTTAACACTGAAGCTTTCTTT. Encoded protein: CASSPRAGTGVNTEAFF.

This clonotype was seen only a few times. CDR3 coding DNA: TGTGCCATCAGTGAGGGCCGTAACACCGGGGAGCTGTTTTTT. This sequence encodes CAISEGRNTGELFF. V usage is TRBV10-3 and J usage is TRBJ2-2; D not resolved. The CDR3 consists of 14 residues. Trimming took 2 bases from V and 2 from J, leaving 6 bases between them. Looked up from germline, CDR1 is ENHRY and CDR2 is SYGVKD.

By proportion, this clonotype is medium-sized. The V gene is TRBV7-2, the J gene TRBJ2-3; 8 bases align to TRBD2. The V and J ends lost 2 bases and 4 bases, in that order; junction bases with no gene match: 2. The germline V gene has CDR1 SGHTA and CDR2 FQGNSA. The CDR3 consists of 14 residues. Here the CDR3 DNA reads TGTGCCAGCAGCTTAACAGCGGGGGCAGATACGCAGTATTTT. Translated: CASSLTAGADTQYF.

In its sample, this clonotype was seen many times. This chain links TRBV7-3 with TRBJ2-5; 8 nucleotides align to TRBD1. The CDR3 consists of 17 residues. V shed 5 bases and J 4 bases; nucleotides not matched to a gene: 15. Germline lookup yields CDR1 SGHTA and CDR2 FQGTGA. This CDR3 reads CASSPGAGTGGRETQYF. The CDR3 DNA follows: TGTGCCAGCAGCCCTGGGGCCGGGACAGGAGGCCGAGAGACCCAGTACTTC.

This clonotype appeared a few times. This may be a read error, as it is one base from a much larger clone. The chain is built from TRBV20-1 and TRBJ2-1, with TRBD2 matching over 10 bases. In germline, CDR1 is DFQATT, CDR2 SNEGSKA (reference sequence). This CDR3 has 15 residues. CDR3 region: CSAAGLAGVENEQLF. DNA of the CDR3: TGCAGTGCTGCCGGCCTAGCGGGAGTAGAAAATGAGCAGCTCTTC.

The chain employs TRBV29-1 and TRBJ1-5; 7 bases map to TRBD1. CDR3 length: 13 amino acids. The V gene end was trimmed by 6 bases and the J gene end by 1 base; junction bases not matched to a gene: 3. CDR1 is SQVTM, CDR2 ANQGSEA, per germline. The CDR3: CSVDRWSNQPQHF. The CDR3 DNA reads TGCAGCGTGGACAGGTGGAGCAATCAGCCCCAGCATTTT.

This clonotype came up many times. V is TRBV7-9 and J is TRBJ2-7, with TRBD2 as a possible D gene (6 bases). With 1 base removed from V and 0 bases from J, the gap between germline ends came to 16 bases. CDR1 SEHNR and CDR2 FQNEAQ come from the germline V gene (reference sequence). CDR3 size: 17 residues. As DNA, the CDR3 is TGTGCCAGCAGCTTAGGTTCATTAGCGGAGGTCTCCTACGAGCAGTACTTC. Its protein product is CASSLGSLAEVSYEQYF.